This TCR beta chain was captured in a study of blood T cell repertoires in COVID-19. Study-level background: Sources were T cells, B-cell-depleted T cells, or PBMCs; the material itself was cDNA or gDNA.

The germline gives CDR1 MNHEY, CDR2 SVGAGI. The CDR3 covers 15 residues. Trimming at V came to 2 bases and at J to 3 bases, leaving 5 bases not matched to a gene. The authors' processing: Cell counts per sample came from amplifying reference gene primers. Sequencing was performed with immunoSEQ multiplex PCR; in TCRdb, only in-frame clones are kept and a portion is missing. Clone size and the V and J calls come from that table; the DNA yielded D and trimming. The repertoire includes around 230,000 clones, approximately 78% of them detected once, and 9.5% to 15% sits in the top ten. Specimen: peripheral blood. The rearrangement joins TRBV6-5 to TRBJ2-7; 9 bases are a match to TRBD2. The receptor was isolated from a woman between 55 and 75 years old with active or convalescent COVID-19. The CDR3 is CASSYASGGNYEQYF. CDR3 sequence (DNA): TGTGCCAGCAGTTACGCGAGCGGGGGGAACTACGAGCAGTACTTC.